These 28 T cell receptor beta chains were sequenced from one sample in a study of T cell repertoires in cytomegalovirus infection. TCRdb called the reads again in MiXCR, with one record for every CDR3 protein. The sample holds 110,000 or so distinct CDR3 sequences; roughly 30% are singletons and the top ten take roughly 40%. The antigens of these receptors remain unknown. This specimen was CD8+ T cells from cultured PBMCs, taken from culture after CMV antigen stimulation. All receptors derive from a human donor in good health (CMV status not recorded). Some clones in this sample may be carry-over from other donors' samples.

The CDR3 reads CASKRTGGNTEAFF. The CDR3 nucleotides read TGTGCCAGCAAACGAACAGGGGGGAACACTGAAGCTTTCTTT. V usage is TRBV27 and J usage is TRBJ1-1, with 8 bases lining up with TRBD1. The CDR3 extends over 14 amino acids. In germline, CDR1 is MNHEY, CDR2 SMNVEV (reference sequence). The trim removed 7 bases at V and 1 base at J, leaving 5 bases unmatched.

This clonotype was detected a few times. This rearrangement joins TRBV20-1 to TRBJ1-1; D may be TRBD1 (5 bases). Per the germline V gene, CDR1 is DFQATT and CDR2 is SNEGSKA (reference sequence). The length of the CDR3 is 12 residues. V was shortened by 7 bases and J by 6 bases, with 15 bases between the two germline ends. CDR3 in amino acids: CSGRDRYAEAFF. The CDR3 DNA is TGCAGTGGTAGGGACCGCTACGCTGAAGCTTTCTTT.

Many counts were recorded for this clonotype. The rearrangement joins TRBV5-8 to TRBJ1-5; D is unresolved. V was trimmed by 7 bases and J by 6 bases, leaving 17 bases between them. Germline V gives CDR1 SGHTS, CDR2 YDEGEE. The CDR3 covers 14 residues. The CDR3 loop reads CASGDMGLGQPQHF. The CDR3 nucleotides are TGTGCCAGCGGAGACATGGGATTAGGTCAGCCCCAGCATTTT.

A few counts support this clonotype. J is TRBJ1-2 and V is TRBV19, with D unclear. Per germline, CDR1 LNHDA and CDR2 SQIVND (reference sequence). Trimming left V 2 bases short and J 3 bases short, with 7 bases between. This CDR3 contains 13 residues. This CDR3 reads CASSITTYYGYTF. For the CDR3, the DNA is TGTGCCAGTAGTATAACCACTTACTATGGCTACACCTTC.

At least ten counts were recorded for this clonotype. V and J are TRBV9 and TRBJ2-5; 7 bases are shared with TRBD1. The CDR3 loop spans 16 amino acids. The J segment lost 5 bases and the V segment lost 8 bases, leaving 18 bases of the junction unmatched. Per the germline V gene, CDR1 is SGDLS and CDR2 is YYNGEE. The DNA of the CDR3 is TGTGCCAGTCAACCCCTCATCGACAGGGCAGAGGAGACCCAGTACTTC. This sequence encodes CASQPLIDRAEETQYF.

This clonotype turned up a few times. The V and J genes are TRBV12-3 or TRBV12-4 and TRBJ2-1; D is undetermined. The CDR3 spans 12 residues. V lost 3 bases to trimming and J lost 7 bases, with 7 bases between them. CDR3 loop: CASSLIENEQFF. In DNA, the CDR3 is TGTGCCAGCAGTTTGATAGAGAATGAGCAGTTCTTC.

The rearrangement links TRBV7-4 to TRBJ2-2; tentatively, D is TRBD2 (5 bases). CDR3 length equals 16 residues. Trimming shortened V by 4 bases and J by 7 bases, and 19 bases separated the two germline ends. CDR1 SGHVT and CDR2 SQSDAQ come from the germline V gene. CDR3 DNA: TGTGCCAGCAGCTCGCGGGTCCCTGAATATGGCGGGGAGCTGTTTTTT. Its translation is CASSSRVPEYGGELFF.

This chain connects TRBV11-1 to TRBJ2-7; 9 bases match TRBD2. Germline values: CDR1 SGHAT, CDR2 FQDESV (reference sequence). The V segment lost 3 bases and the J segment 2 bases; nucleotides outside the gene matches: 2. The CDR3 length is 14 residues. CDR3 residues: CASSFGGGAYEQYF. CDR3 nucleotide sequence: TGTGCCAGCAGCTTCGGCGGGGGGGCCTACGAGCAGTACTTC.

In this sample, this clonotype turned up a few times. The J gene is TRBJ1-2, the V gene TRBV28; D uncertain. The V end was cut by 2 bases, the J end by 8 bases, with 12 bases between. Germline V CDR1 and CDR2: MDHEN, SYDVKM. The CDR3 is 13 residues long. Here the CDR3 reads CASSLIGNNGYTF. Here the CDR3 DNA reads TGTGCCAGCAGTTTAATAGGGAATAACGGCTACACCTTC.

This clonotype has a count of ten or more. The J gene is TRBJ1-1, the V gene TRBV6-1; no clear D gene. CDR1 and CDR2 from the germline V gene are MNHNS and SASEGT. This CDR3 has 15 amino acids. Trimming left V 2 bases short and J 0 bases short, with 10 bases between. The CDR3 bases are TGTGCCAGCAGTGAACGTCCCGATTTGAACACTGAAGCTTTCTTT. As protein: CASSERPDLNTEAFF.

The rearrangement links TRBV6-8 to TRBJ1-1, with D possibly being TRBD1 (5 bases). The CDR3 extends over 13 amino acids. The V end was cut by 5 bases, the J end by 2 bases, with 9 bases between. Germline V lookup: CDR1 MNHGY, CDR2 SAAAGT. The CDR3 nucleotides are TGTGCCAGCAGTATGACAGCTAACACTGAAGCTTTCTTT. Translating it yields CASSMTANTEAFF.

The V and J genes are TRBV20-1 and TRBJ1-5; no reliable D call. The V gene's germline CDR1 is DFQATT and CDR2 SNEGSKA (reference sequence). The ends were cut back, 0 bases at V and 2 bases at J, with 5 bases in the middle. CDR3 length: 13 residues. Here the CDR3 DNA reads TGCAGTGCTAGAGATCTCGGCAATCAGCCCCAGCATTTT. Translation: CSARDLGNQPQHF.

This chain links TRBV6-6 with TRBJ2-1; D uncertain. V gave up 7 bases and J gave up 6 bases, with 13 bases separating them. Germline assignment: CDR1 MNHNY and CDR2 SVGAGI (reference sequence). This CDR3 is 13 amino acids long. CDR3 region: CASTPGWGNEQFF. The CDR3 DNA is TGTGCCAGCACCCCCGGCTGGGGCAATGAGCAGTTCTTC.

This chain connects TRBV6-5 to TRBJ2-2; D tentatively reads TRBD1 or TRBD2 (5 bases each). CDR1 is MNHEY and CDR2 is SVGAGI in the germline V gene. The CDR3 has 13 residues. The V gene lost 2 bases and the J gene lost 5 bases, with 6 bases spanning the gap. The CDR3 region has the DNA TGTGCCAGCAGTTACGGGGGTACCGGGGAGCTGTTTTTT. As protein: CASSYGGTGELFF.

The chain employs TRBV4-1 and TRBJ2-3, with 11 bases fitting TRBD1. With 1 base clipped from V and 5 bases from J, the junction kept 2 bases outside the gene matches. This CDR3 has 15 residues. CDR1 is MGHRA and CDR2 is YSYEKL in the germline V gene. The CDR3 bases are TGCGCCAGCAGCCAAGGGGACAGGGGGGGAGATACGCAGTATTTT. Translation: CASSQGDRGGDTQYF.

As concerns this clonotype: A much larger clone sits a single nucleotide away, making a read error possible. The V call is TRBV7-2, the J call TRBJ1-1; no clear D gene. Germline CDR1 reads SGHTA; CDR2 reads FQGNSA. The CDR3 consists of 12 residues. The CDR3 sequence is CASSYKNTKAFF. Written as DNA, the CDR3 is TGTGCCAGCAGCTACAAGAACACTAAAGCTTTCTTT. The full variable domain, its missing parts supplied by reference TRBV7-2 and TRBJ1-1, is GAGVSQSPSNKVTEKGKDVELRCDPISGHTALYWYRQSLGQGLEFLIYFQGNSAPDKSGLPSDRFSAERTGGSVSTLTIQRTQQEDSAVYLCASSYKNTKAFFGQGTRLTVV.

The chain couples TRBV9 to TRBJ1-5, with D uncertain. This CDR3 contains 14 residues. CDR1 and CDR2 from the germline V gene are SGDLS and YYNGEE. The ends were cut back, 4 bases at V and 7 bases at J, with 15 bases in the middle. The CDR3: CASSPSVGFQPQHF. CDR3 nucleotide sequence: TGTGCCAGCAGCCCCTCTGTGGGTTTCCAGCCCCAGCATTTT.

The chain employs TRBV7-2 and TRBJ2-3; D may correspond to TRBD1 or TRBD2 (6 bases each). The CDR3 has 15 residues. The germline V and J ends were trimmed by 5 bases and 0 bases, with 12 bases remaining between them. The germline gives CDR1 SGHTA, CDR2 FQGNSA. DNA of the CDR3: TGTGCCAGCAGCCCGGGGGCGTCTAGCACAGATACGCAGTATTTT. This gives the protein CASSPGASSTDTQYF. The full variable domain, completed using reference TRBV7-2 and TRBJ2-3, is GAGVSQSPSNKVTEKGKDVELRCDPISGHTALYWYRQSLGQGLEFLIYFQGNSAPDKSGLPSDRFSAERTGGSVSTLTIQRTQQEDSAVYLCASSPGASSTDTQYFGPGTRLTVL.

This rearrangement joins TRBV5-6 to TRBJ2-1; D gene uncertain. Germline V lookup: CDR1 SGHDT, CDR2 YYEEEE. The V gene lost 3 bases and the J gene lost 5 bases, with 9 bases spanning the gap. This CDR3 comprises 13 residues. CDR3 amino acids: CASSSPLDNEQFF. For the CDR3, the DNA is TGTGCCAGCAGCTCACCACTTGACAATGAGCAGTTCTTC. Variable domain in full (rest from reference TRBV5-6 and TRBJ2-1): DAGVTQSPTHLIKTRGQQVTLRCSPKSGHDTVSWYQQALGQGPQFIFQYYEEEERQRGNFPDRFSGHQFPNYSSELNVNALLLGDSALYLCASSSPLDNEQFFGPGTRLTVL.

The chain joins TRBV6-2 or TRBV6-3 to TRBJ2-5, with 7 bases aligning to TRBD1. V lost 1 base to trimming and J lost 2 bases; unmatched junction nucleotides: 7. Germline-derived CDR1 and CDR2 are MNHEY and SVGEGT. This CDR3 comprises 16 residues. CDR3 amino acids: CASSYYWRTGQETQYF. The CDR3 bases are TGTGCCAGCAGTTACTATTGGAGGACAGGTCAAGAGACCCAGTACTTC.

The chain carries TRBV2 and TRBJ2-5; 9 positions match TRBD1. Germline assignment: CDR1 SNHLY and CDR2 FYNNEI. The CDR3 is made up of 16 amino acids. V shed 6 bases and J 4 bases; nucleotides not matched to a gene: 12. The DNA of the CDR3 is TGTGCCAGCAGCTACACAGGGGGCGCCGGTCCAGAGACCCAGTACTTC. Its translation is CASSYTGGAGPETQYF.

The table lists this clonotype with many counts. The chain employs TRBV7-8 and TRBJ1-5, with a possible D match to TRBD1 (5 bases). V was clipped by 5 bases and J by 4 bases, with 18 bases between them. The CDR3 covers 16 residues. Germline V gene data show CDR1 as SGHVS and CDR2 as FQNEAQ. The DNA of the CDR3 is TGTGCCAGCAGCGGACAAGGGGCCCTCGGGAATCAGCCCCAGCATTTT. Translating it yields CASSGQGALGNQPQHF.

This clonotype came up once. This may arise from a read error, as a much more abundant clone is one base away. The chain has TRBV27 and TRBJ1-1; maybe TRBD1 (5 bases). The CDR3 covers 11 residues. CDR1 is MNHEY and CDR2 is SMNVEV in the germline V gene (reference sequence). Trimming pared 8 bases from V and 9 bases from J, leaving 13 bases between. In DNA, the CDR3 is TGTGCCAGCCGGTGGGGGACTAAAGCTTTCTTT. It translates to CASRWGTKAFF.

The rearrangement links TRBV7-3 to TRBJ2-3; no reliable D call. The CDR3 length is 15 residues. V was trimmed by 5 bases and J by 0 bases, leaving 12 bases between them. CDR1 SGHTA and CDR2 FQGTGA come from the germline V gene. CDR3 residues: CASSPVRASTDTQYF. CDR3 DNA: TGTGCCAGCAGCCCTGTACGGGCTAGCACAGATACGCAGTATTTT.

This clonotype was counted once. The chain carries TRBV6-2 or TRBV6-3 and TRBJ2-7; unclear D gene. Trimming pared 6 bases from V and 7 bases from J, leaving 13 bases between. The CDR3 covers 12 residues. Germline CDR1 MNHEY, CDR2 SVGEGT. The DNA of the CDR3 is TGTGCCAGCAGCCACTCGGTGTGGGAGCAGTACTTC. Residues: CASSHSVWEQYF.

The chain has TRBV4-1 and TRBJ2-7; D possibly corresponds to TRBD1 (6 bases). This CDR3 spans 14 amino acids. Germline V gives CDR1 MGHRA, CDR2 YSYEKL. The ends were cut back, 0 bases at V and 3 bases at J, with 9 bases in the middle. The DNA for the CDR3 is TGCGCCAGCAGCCAAGACAGGGGTTTCTACGAGCAGTACTTC. Its translation: CASSQDRGFYEQYF.

The chain joins TRBV7-2 to TRBJ2-7; possible D gene TRBD2, 5 bases. This CDR3 has 16 amino acids. V was clipped by 1 base and J by 0 bases, with 13 bases between them. Germline CDR1 SGHTA, CDR2 FQGNSA. CDR3 loop: CASSLVAGKSSYEQYF. The DNA of the CDR3 is TGTGCCAGCAGCTTAGTGGCCGGGAAGAGCTCCTACGAGCAGTACTTC.

V gene TRBV14 combines with J gene TRBJ1-1, with 9 bases identical to TRBD1. Germline V gene data show CDR1 as SGHDN and CDR2 as FVKESK. V lost 5 bases, J lost 2 bases, and 12 bases stayed unmatched. The CDR3 covers 17 residues. The CDR3 DNA reads TGTGCCAGCAGCAATAACAGGGGGCAATTAAGAAACACTGAAGCTTTCTTT. It yields the protein CASSNNRGQLRNTEAFF.